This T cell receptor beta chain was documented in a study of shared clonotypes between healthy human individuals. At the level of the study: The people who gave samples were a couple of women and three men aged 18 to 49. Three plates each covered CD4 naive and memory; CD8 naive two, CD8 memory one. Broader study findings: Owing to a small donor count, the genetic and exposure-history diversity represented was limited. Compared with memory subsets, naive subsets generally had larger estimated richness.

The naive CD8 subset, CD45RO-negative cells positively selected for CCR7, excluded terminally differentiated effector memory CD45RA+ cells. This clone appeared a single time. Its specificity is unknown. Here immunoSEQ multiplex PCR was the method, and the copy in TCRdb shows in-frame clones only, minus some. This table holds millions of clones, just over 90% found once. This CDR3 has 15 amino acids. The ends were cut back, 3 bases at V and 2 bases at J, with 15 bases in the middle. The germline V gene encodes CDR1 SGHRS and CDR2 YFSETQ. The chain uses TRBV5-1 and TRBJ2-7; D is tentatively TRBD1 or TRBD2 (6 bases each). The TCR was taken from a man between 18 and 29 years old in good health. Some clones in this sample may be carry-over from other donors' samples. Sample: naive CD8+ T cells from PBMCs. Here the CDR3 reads CASSSPRGGTYEQYF. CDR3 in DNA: TGCGCCAGCAGCTCCCCCCGAGGGGGGACCTACGAGCAGTACTTC.